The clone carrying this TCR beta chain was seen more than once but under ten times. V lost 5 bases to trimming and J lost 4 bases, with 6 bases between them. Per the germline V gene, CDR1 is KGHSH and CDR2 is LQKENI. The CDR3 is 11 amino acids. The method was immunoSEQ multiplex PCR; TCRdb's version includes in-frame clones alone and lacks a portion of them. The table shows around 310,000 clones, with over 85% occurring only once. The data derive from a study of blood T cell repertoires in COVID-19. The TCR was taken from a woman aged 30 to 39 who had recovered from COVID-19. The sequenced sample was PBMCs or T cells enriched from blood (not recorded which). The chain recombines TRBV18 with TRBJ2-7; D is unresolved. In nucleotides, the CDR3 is TGTGCCAGCTCATTCTCTTACGAGCAGTACTTC. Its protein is CASSFSYEQYF. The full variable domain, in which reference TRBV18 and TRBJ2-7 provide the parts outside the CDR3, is NAGVMQNPRHLVRRRGQEARLRCSPMKGHSHVYWYRQLPEEGLKFMVYLQKENIIDESGMPKERFSAEFPKEGPSILRIQQVVRGDSAAYFCASSFSYEQYFGPGTRLTVT.